A selection of T cell receptor beta chains follows, all from one sample in a study of Graves' ophthalmopathy and Graves' hyperthyroidism. MiXCR was run by TCRdb on the multiplex PCR reads, yielding one entry per CDR3 protein. The sample records about 1.2 million distinct CDR3 sequences, about two fifths being singletons. The source material was peripheral blood or thyroid tissue (not recorded which). The origin of the receptors is an adult man with Graves' hyperthyroidism. Each CDR3 is given with its conserved first and last residue. The D gene is left open where the match is weak. Part of the rows lack a size; the others show once, few, many or a class for expanded clones.

J: TRBJ2-7; D: TRBD1; size: many; V: TRBV7-2; DNA: TGTGCCAGCAGCTTAGCGCCGAAGGGACAGTCCCACGAGCAGTACTTC; CDR3: CASSLAPKGQSHEQYF
J: TRBJ2-2; D: -; size: -; V: TRBV12-3/TRBV12-4; DNA: TGTGCCAGCAGTTTAGAGTCAACGAACACCGGGGAGCTGTTTTTT; CDR3: CASSLESTNTGELFF
J: TRBJ2-5; D: -; size: many; V: TRBV4-2; DNA: TGTGCCAGCAGCCACGACTTGGGGGAGGAGACCCAGTACTTC; CDR3: CASSHDLGEETQYF
J: TRBJ2-5; D: -; size: many; V: TRBV7-2; DNA: TGTGCCAGCAGCTCGCTAATGACGGGAGAGACCCAGTACTTC; CDR3: CASSSLMTGETQYF
J: TRBJ1-6; D: -; size: many; V: TRBV5-1; DNA: TGCGCCAGCAGCGAGAGAGGGAGCTCCTATAATTCACCCCTCCACTTT; CDR3: CASSERGSSYNSPLHF
J: TRBJ2-2; D: TRBD2; size: -; V: TRBV20-1; DNA: TGCAGTGCTAGTCCCGGGACAGGGGGGACTAGCGGGACTTTAATATACACCGGGGAGCTGTTTTTT; CDR3: CSASPGTGGTSGTLIYTGELFF
J: TRBJ1-5; D: TRBD1; size: -; V: TRBV24-1; DNA: TGTGCCACCAGTGCCGCAGGGGGCAGGGTTGGCAATCAGCCCCAGCATTTT; CDR3: CATSAAGGRVGNQPQHF
J: TRBJ2-7; D: TRBD2; size: few; V: TRBV6-5; DNA: TGTGCCAGCAGTTACTCGGGACTAGCGGGAAGCGAGCAGTACTTC; CDR3: CASSYSGLAGSEQYF
J: TRBJ2-2; D: TRBD1; size: -; V: TRBV10-3; DNA: TGTGCCAGCAGGGACAGGCCGGCCGGGGAGCTGTTTTTT; CDR3: CASRDRPAGELFF
J: TRBJ2-3; D: TRBD1; size: few; V: TRBV29-1; DNA: TGCAGCGCGTTTACAGGGGGCACAGATACGCAGTATTTT; CDR3: CSAFTGGTDTQYF
J: TRBJ2-7; D: -; size: -; V: TRBV11-2; DNA: TGTGCCAGCAGTTCATCCTTGTTTGCAGGGATGGAAGAGCAGTACTTC; CDR3: CASSSSLFAGMEEQYF
J: TRBJ1-2; D: TRBD1; size: -; V: TRBV5-4; DNA: TGCGCCAGCAGCGTTAGGACAGGGCAGGCCGCTAACTATGGCTACACCTTC; CDR3: CASSVRTGQAANYGYTF
J: TRBJ2-7; D: -; size: many; V: TRBV11-2; DNA: TGTGCCAGCAGCTTCCGGACGGTTACCTACGAGCAGTACTTC; CDR3: CASSFRTVTYEQYF
J: TRBJ2-2; D: -; size: -; V: TRBV20-1; DNA: TGCAGTGCTGGGGGGGGCCCAAGGACCGGGGAGCTGTTTTTT; CDR3: CSAGGGPRTGELFF
J: TRBJ2-1; D: -; size: -; V: TRBV25-1; DNA: TGTGCCAGCAGTGGGCCGGGTTCGGGGAATGAGCAGTTCTTC; CDR3: CASSGPGSGNEQFF
J: TRBJ2-2; D: -; size: few; V: TRBV11-2; DNA: TGTGCCAGCAGCTTGGTACAGTTTACCGGGGAGCTGTTTTTT; CDR3: CASSLVQFTGELFF
J: TRBJ1-1; D: -; size: -; V: TRBV29-1; DNA: TGCAGCGTTGATGGTCAAAACACTGAAGCTTTCTTT; CDR3: CSVDGQNTEAFF
J: TRBJ2-5; D: -; size: many; V: TRBV14; DNA: TGTGCCAGCAGCCAAGGTGGCGTAGAGACCCAGTACTTC; CDR3: CASSQGGVETQYF
J: TRBJ2-2; D: -; size: many; V: TRBV2; DNA: TGTGCCAGCAGCTCGGACGGGAACACCGGGGAGCTGTTTTTT; CDR3: CASSSDGNTGELFF
J: TRBJ1-5; D: -; size: once; V: TRBV7-3; DNA: TGTGCCAGCAGCTCAGCTGGCCGAACGAATCAGCCCCAGCATTTT; CDR3: CASSSAGRTNQPQHF
J: TRBJ2-2; D: -; size: -; V: TRBV5-8; DNA: TGTGCCAGCAGCCCCAACGGGGGGCTGTTTTTT; CDR3: CASSPNGGLFF
J: TRBJ1-2; D: TRBD1; size: few; V: TRBV24-1; DNA: TGTGCCACCAGCGTCGACCCGGGACAGGGGGATGGCTACACCTTC; CDR3: CATSVDPGQGDGYTF
J: TRBJ2-5; D: TRBD2; size: many; V: TRBV5-1; DNA: TGCGCCAGCAGGACTAGCGGGTTAGAGACCCAGTACTTC; CDR3: CASRTSGLETQYF
J: TRBJ1-2; D: -; size: -; V: TRBV9; DNA: TGTGCCAGCAGCCAGGACAGCTGGGGGAGTGACTACACCTTC; CDR3: CASSQDSWGSDYTF
J: TRBJ2-2; D: TRBD2; size: -; V: TRBV9; DNA: TGTGCCAGCAGCGTATCAGCGGGAGATGACACCGGGGAGCTGTTTTTT; CDR3: CASSVSAGDDTGELFF
J: TRBJ1-4; D: -; size: -; V: TRBV3-1; DNA: TGTGCCAGCAGCCCCCCGTCCTCCAGGGGAGGAAAACTGTTTTTT; CDR3: CASSPPSSRGGKLFF
J: TRBJ2-6; D: -; size: many; V: TRBV4-3; DNA: TGCGCCAGCAGCCAGGCTACAGGCTCTGGGGCCAACGTCCTGACTTTC; CDR3: CASSQATGSGANVLTF
J: TRBJ2-2; D: TRBD1; size: -; V: TRBV29-1; DNA: TGCAGCGTGGAACGACAGGGGTGGACCGGGGAGCCGTCTTTT; CDR3: CSVERQGWTGEPSF
J: TRBJ1-1; D: TRBD1; size: -; V: TRBV5-1; DNA: TGCGCCAGCAGCTCCCTTGGGAGGGGGCGAGGAGAATCAGCTTTCTTT; CDR3: CASSSLGRGRGESAFF
J: TRBJ2-3; D: -; size: -; V: TRBV2; DNA: TGTGCCAGCAGCTCCTGGCGGGACCCCTCGGATACGCAGTATTTT; CDR3: CASSSWRDPSDTQYF
J: TRBJ1-4; D: TRBD1; size: few; V: TRBV5-4; DNA: TGTGCCAGCAGCCCGGGACAGCTTCACAATGAAAAACTGTTTTTT; CDR3: CASSPGQLHNEKLFF
J: TRBJ1-5; D: -; size: -; V: TRBV28; DNA: TGTGCCAGCAGTTTAATCTTGGGGGATCAGCCCCAGCATTTT; CDR3: CASSLILGDQPQHF
J: TRBJ1-1; D: TRBD1; size: -; V: TRBV29-1; DNA: TGCAGCGTTCTCCCCGGGACAGGGGGTAGGAACACTGAAGCTTTCTTT; CDR3: CSVLPGTGGRNTEAFF
J: TRBJ1-2; D: -; size: -; V: TRBV2; DNA: TGTGCCAGCGCGCACCAGAGCTACTATGGCTACACCTTC; CDR3: CASAHQSYYGYTF
J: TRBJ2-2; D: -; size: few; V: TRBV7-2; DNA: TGTGCCAGCAGCTGGGGGATGAACACCGGGGAGCTGTTTTTT; CDR3: CASSWGMNTGELFF
J: TRBJ2-7; D: -; size: many; V: TRBV29-1; DNA: TGCAGCGTTGACGCGACCGGAGGGCGTCTCGAGCAGTACTTC; CDR3: CSVDATGGRLEQYF
J: TRBJ1-6; D: TRBD1; size: many; V: TRBV7-3; DNA: TGTGCCGGCAGCTTCGGGACAGATAATTCACCCCTCCACTTT; CDR3: CAGSFGTDNSPLHF
J: TRBJ1-2; D: -; size: many; V: TRBV7-9; DNA: TGTGCCGTCCCCGTGTTTGGGGGGGCGTCCTATGGCTACACCTTC; CDR3: CAVPVFGGASYGYTF
J: TRBJ2-2; D: -; size: many; V: TRBV10-3; DNA: TGTGCCATCAGTCTGGTAGCGGAGGGAAACACCGGGGAGCTGTTTTTT; CDR3: CAISLVAEGNTGELFF
J: TRBJ1-5; D: TRBD1; size: -; V: TRBV6-2/TRBV6-3; DNA: TGTGCCAGCAGTTATTTACCCGTGGGACAGGGGGTAAATCAGCCCCAGCATTTT; CDR3: CASSYLPVGQGVNQPQHF
J: TRBJ1-1; D: -; size: many; V: TRBV29-1; DNA: TGCAGCGGGGGGGGCACTGAAGCTTTCTTT; CDR3: CSGGGTEAFF
J: TRBJ2-7; D: -; size: -; V: TRBV9; DNA: TGTGCCAGCAGCGTAACCCACCCCCAGACACCACGGTTCTACGAGCAGTACTTC; CDR3: CASSVTHPQTPRFYEQYF
J: TRBJ1-4; D: TRBD1; size: few; V: TRBV10-2; DNA: TGCGCCAGCAGTGACACAGGGGCAACTAATGAAAAACTGTTTTTT; CDR3: CASSDTGATNEKLFF
J: TRBJ2-5; D: TRBD2; size: few; V: TRBV4-3; DNA: TGCGCCAGCAGCCAACGGGGGCCAGCGGGGGGACAATGGGAGACCCAGTACTTC; CDR3: CASSQRGPAGGQWETQYF
J: TRBJ2-2; D: -; size: -; V: TRBV29-1; DNA: TGCAGCGTTGGGGTGCAGGGGTGGAACACCGGGGAGCTGTTTTTT; CDR3: CSVGVQGWNTGELFF
J: TRBJ1-1; D: TRBD1; size: -; V: TRBV7-8; DNA: TGTGCCAGCAGTTTCAATAAACAACAGGGGGGTGCCTACACTGAAGCTTTCTTT; CDR3: CASSFNKQQGGAYTEAFF
J: TRBJ2-7; D: -; size: few; V: TRBV10-3; DNA: TGTGCCATCAGTGAAAGCTACGGGGTCTCCTACGAGCAGTACTTC; CDR3: CAISESYGVSYEQYF
J: TRBJ1-4; D: -; size: many; V: TRBV7-2; DNA: TGTGCCAGCAGCTTACAAGGGGGAACTAATGAAAAACTGTTTTTT; CDR3: CASSLQGGTNEKLFF
J: TRBJ2-2; D: -; size: -; V: TRBV14; DNA: TGTGCCAGCAGCCAAGCGGGAGATTCGACCGGGGAGCTGTTTTTT; CDR3: CASSQAGDSTGELFF
J: TRBJ1-1; D: -; size: -; V: TRBV5-8; DNA: TGTGCCAGCAGCTTACCGAATAGTCACAGGGCGGACACTGAAGCTTTCTTT; CDR3: CASSLPNSHRADTEAFF
J: TRBJ2-7; D: -; size: many; V: TRBV29-1; DNA: TGCAGCGTTGTGGGGTGGGGGTCGACCATCTACGAGCAGTACTTC; CDR3: CSVVGWGSTIYEQYF
J: TRBJ1-4; D: TRBD1; size: many; V: TRBV11-2; DNA: TGTGCCAGCAGCTTAGACCAACCCGGGACAGTAGAAAAACTGTTTTTT; CDR3: CASSLDQPGTVEKLFF
J: TRBJ1-3; D: -; size: many; V: TRBV6-5; DNA: TGTGCCAGCAGTTGGGACAACACCATATATTTT; CDR3: CASSWDNTIYF